A single sample is the source of the 14 T cell receptor beta chains below, sequenced in a study of blood T cell repertoires in COVID-19. Only in-frame clones appear in the TCRdb table, and some are missing; sequencing was by immunoSEQ multiplex PCR. This sample carries approximately 250,000 clones, around 90% of them seen once, and the ten largest clones take 2.8%. The sample taken for sequencing was PBMCs or T cells enriched from blood (not recorded which). The receptors derive from a man aged 35 to 55 who had been exposed to COVID-19.

The rearrangement joins TRBV27 to TRBJ1-6; TRBD1 might be the D (5 bases). V dropped 1 base and J dropped 9 bases, with 7 bases sitting between them. The CDR3 runs 13 residues. Germline assignment: CDR1 MNHEY and CDR2 SMNVEV (reference sequence). The chain's CDR3 is CASSLWGVSPLHF. DNA for the CDR3: TGTGCCAGCAGTTTATGGGGGGTTTCACCCCTCCACTTT.

The rearrangement links TRBV13 to TRBJ2-6; TRBD1 aligns across 8 bases. Germline CDR1 reads PRHDT; CDR2 reads FYEKMQ (reference sequence). This CDR3 region has 16 residues. J gave up 2 bases and V 6 bases, and 6 bases lay outside the gene matches. CDR3: CASRQTGEPGANVLTF. In nucleotides, the CDR3 is TGTGCCAGCAGACAGACAGGGGAGCCTGGGGCCAACGTCCTGACTTTC. The variable domain in full, completed from reference TRBV13 and TRBJ2-6, reads AAGVIQSPRHLIKEKRETATLKCYPIPRHDTVYWYQQGPGQDPQFLISFYEKMQSDKGSIPDRFSAQQFSDYHSELNMSSLELGDSALYFCASRQTGEPGANVLTFGAGSRLTVL.

This clone was seen a single time. This CDR3 is CASSLLAGTYNEQFF. The CDR3 DNA is TGCGCCAGCAGCTTACTAGCGGGGACCTACAATGAGCAGTTCTTC. The gene calls are TRBV5-1 and TRBJ2-1; 10 bases line up with TRBD2. This CDR3 contains 15 residues. Germline CDR1 and CDR2: SGHRS and YFSETQ. The trim removed 2 bases at V and 2 bases at J, leaving 1 base unmatched.

The CDR3, as DNA: TGTGCCAGCACCCCTGACAGGGTGAACACTGAAGCTTTCTTT. As protein: CASTPDRVNTEAFF. The rearrangement joins TRBV2 to TRBJ1-1; the match to TRBD1 covers 7 bases. Germline V CDR1 and CDR2: SNHLY, FYNNEI. V trimming: 7 bases; J trimming: 0 bases; junction bases outside the gene matches: 5. The CDR3 covers 14 residues.

This chain joins TRBV7-6 and TRBJ2-3, with TRBD2 matching over 7 bases. Losses at the gene ends were 5 bases for V and 2 bases for J; bases not matched to a gene: 13. The length of the CDR3 is 17 residues. Germline assignment: CDR1 SGHVS and CDR2 FNYEAQ. The CDR3 region is CASSPTGGGGNTDTQYF. In DNA form, the CDR3 reads TGTGCCAGCAGCCCGACGGGAGGCGGAGGTAACACAGATACGCAGTATTTT.

The chain has TRBV18 and TRBJ2-4, with a weak D call TRBD2 (6 bases). Germline V gives CDR1 KGHSH, CDR2 LQKENI. The length of the CDR3 is 16 residues. Trimming shortened V by 3 bases and J by 0 bases, and 12 bases separated the two germline ends. The CDR3 here is CASSPYGSLAKNIQYF. In nucleotides, the CDR3 is TGTGCCAGCTCACCCTACGGGAGCCTAGCCAAAAACATTCAGTACTTC.

This chain connects TRBV10-3 to TRBJ1-1; 7 bases map to TRBD1. V shed 5 bases and J 0 bases; nucleotides not matched to a gene: 3. The CDR3 length is 14 residues. CDR1 ENHRY and CDR2 SYGVKD come from the germline V gene. This CDR3 reads CAISWDSMNTEAFF. CDR3 DNA sequence: TGTGCCATCAGTTGGGACAGCATGAACACTGAAGCTTTCTTT.

J is TRBJ1-2 and V is TRBV7-9; 8 bases align to TRBD1. This CDR3 region has 16 residues. Trimming took 1 base from V and 4 from J; bases not matched to a gene: 8. Germline loops: CDR1 SEHNR, CDR2 FQNEAQ (reference sequence). The CDR3 DNA is TGTGCCAGCAGCTTAGATCCAGGGGGCCTCGGCTATGGCTACACCTTC. Translating it yields CASSLDPGGLGYGYTF.

V and J are TRBV7-3 and TRBJ2-3; TRBD1 agrees at 10 bases. The CDR3 spans 15 residues. Germline V gene lookup returns CDR1 SGHTA and CDR2 FQGTGA. Germline trimming cut 5 bases from V and 3 bases from J; bases unmatched to any gene: 5. This chain's CDR3 is CASSPDRGETDTQYF. In DNA form, the CDR3 reads TGTGCCAGCAGCCCGGACAGGGGGGAAACAGATACGCAGTATTTT.

This clone was counted many times. The chain links TRBV20-1 to TRBJ2-7, with TRBD2 matching 7 bases. Unmatched junction bases numbered 9, after V lost 3 bases and J lost 7 bases. CDR3 size: 13 residues. Germline CDR1 reads DFQATT; CDR2 reads SNEGSKA (reference sequence). The CDR3, as DNA: TGCAGTGCTAGTAAGCGGGATAGAGGAGAGCAGTACTTC. It is translated as CSASKRDRGEQYF.

J is TRBJ1-2 and V is TRBV19, with 7 nucleotides matching TRBD1. Germline CDR1 is LNHDA and CDR2 is SQIVND (reference sequence). The J segment lost 4 bases and the V segment lost 5 bases, leaving 7 bases of the junction unmatched. There are 14 residues in the CDR3. As DNA, the CDR3 is TGTGCCAGTAGTGCAACAGGGGCGGGCTATGGCTACACCTTC. Protein: CASSATGAGYGYTF.

The chain is built from TRBV15 and TRBJ1-3, with a possible D match to TRBD1 (6 bases). The CDR3 covers 16 residues. Germline loops: CDR1 LNHNV, CDR2 YYDKDF (reference sequence). V lost 3 bases, J lost 9 bases, and 21 bases lay in between. CDR3 DNA sequence: TGTGCCACCAGCAGGGCCCTCGACTGGGGGCGGCTCACCATATATTTT. Translation gives CATSRALDWGRLTIYF.

The DNA for the CDR3 is TGTGCCAGCAGCTTAGCGGACAGCCCCTACGAGCAGTACTTC. It translates to CASSLADSPYEQYF. The gene calls are TRBV7-9 and TRBJ2-7; possibly TRBD1 for D (6 bases). The CDR3 loop spans 14 amino acids. Trimming shortened V by 0 bases and J by 2 bases, and 8 bases separated the two germline ends. Germline V lookup: CDR1 SEHNR, CDR2 FQNEAQ (reference sequence).

The chain recombines TRBV7-8 with TRBJ2-7; 8 bases line up with TRBD1. From germline, CDR1 is SGHVS and CDR2 FQNEAQ. The V and J ends lost 2 bases and 2 bases, in that order; junction bases with no gene match: 14. There are 18 residues in the CDR3. The CDR3 DNA is TGTGCCAGCAGCTTACAAACCTCAGGGGGACAGGAGACCTACGAGCAGTACTTC. Protein product: CASSLQTSGGQETYEQYF.